This T cell receptor (beta chain) was captured in a study of cytomegalovirus exposure and HLA in healthy donors. Each donor's status was that of a healthy bone marrow donor. The CDR3 runs to 12 residues. The V end lost 7 bases, the J end lost 8 bases, and 15 bases lay between the germline ends. Germline V lookup: CDR1 SQVTM, CDR2 ANQGSEA. In the PCR, 60 Vbeta and 13 Jbeta primers were used. Measured with immunoSEQ multiplex PCR; TCRdb has only the in-frame clones, and not every one. The sample has about 110,000 clones, around three quarters seen once. The receptor's source is a man aged 25-45 years in good health and CMV-seronegative. The V and J genes are TRBV29-1 and TRBJ2-1, with D hard to call. Sequencing was done on a sample of PBMCs. The CDR3 sequence is CSAPLTADEQFF. Written as DNA, the CDR3 is TGCAGCGCTCCCCTAACCGCGGATGAGCAGTTCTTC.